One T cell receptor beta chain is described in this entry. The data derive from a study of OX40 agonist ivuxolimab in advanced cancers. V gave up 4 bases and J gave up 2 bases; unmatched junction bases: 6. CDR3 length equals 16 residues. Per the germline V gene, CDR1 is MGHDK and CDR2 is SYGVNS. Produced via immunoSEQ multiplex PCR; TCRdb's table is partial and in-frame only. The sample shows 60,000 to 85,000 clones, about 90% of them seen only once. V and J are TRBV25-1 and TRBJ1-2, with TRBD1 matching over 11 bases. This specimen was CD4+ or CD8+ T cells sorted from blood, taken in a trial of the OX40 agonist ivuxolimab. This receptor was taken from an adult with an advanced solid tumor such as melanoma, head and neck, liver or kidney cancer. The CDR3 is CASSGTGTGGNYGYTF. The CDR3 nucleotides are TGTGCCAGCAGTGGGACCGGGACAGGGGGGAACTATGGCTACACCTTC.